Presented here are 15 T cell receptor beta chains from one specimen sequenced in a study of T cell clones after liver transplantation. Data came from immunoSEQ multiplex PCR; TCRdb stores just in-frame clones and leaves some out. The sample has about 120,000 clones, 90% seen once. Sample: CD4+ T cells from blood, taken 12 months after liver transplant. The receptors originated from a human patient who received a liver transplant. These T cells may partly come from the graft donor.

The CDR3 sequence is CSVGSVLGTEAFF. CDR3 in DNA: TGCAGCGTTGGGTCAGTGTTGGGCACTGAAGCTTTCTTT. The chain is built from TRBV29-1 and TRBJ1-1, with D uncertain. With 4 bases removed from V and 4 bases from J, the gap between germline ends came to 13 bases. The CDR3 runs 13 residues. Germline CDR1 SQVTM, CDR2 ANQGSEA.

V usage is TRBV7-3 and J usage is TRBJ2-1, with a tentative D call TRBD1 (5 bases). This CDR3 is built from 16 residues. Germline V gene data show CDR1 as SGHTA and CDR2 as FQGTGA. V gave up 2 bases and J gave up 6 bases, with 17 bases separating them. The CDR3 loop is CASSLLTTSQGNEQFF. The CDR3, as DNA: TGTGCCAGCAGCTTACTTACCACCAGTCAGGGCAATGAGCAGTTCTTC.

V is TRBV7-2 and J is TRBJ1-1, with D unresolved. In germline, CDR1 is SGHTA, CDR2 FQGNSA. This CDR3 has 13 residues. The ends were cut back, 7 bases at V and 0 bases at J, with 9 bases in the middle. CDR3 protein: CASTKQLNTEAFF. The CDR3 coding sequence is TGTGCCAGCACCAAACAGCTGAACACTGAAGCTTTCTTT.

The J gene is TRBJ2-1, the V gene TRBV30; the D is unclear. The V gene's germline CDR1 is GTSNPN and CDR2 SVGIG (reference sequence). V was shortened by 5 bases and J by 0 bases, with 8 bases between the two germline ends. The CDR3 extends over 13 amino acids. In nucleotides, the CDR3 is TGTGCCTGGGACGCGAGCTCCTACAATGAGCAGTTCTTC. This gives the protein CAWDASSYNEQFF. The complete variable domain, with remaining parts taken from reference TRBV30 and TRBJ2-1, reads SQTIHQWPATLVQPVGSPLSLECTVEGTSNPNLYWYRQAAGRGLQLLFYSVGIGQISSEVPQNLSASRPQDRQFILSSKKLLLSDSGFYLCAWDASSYNEQFFGPGTRLTVL.

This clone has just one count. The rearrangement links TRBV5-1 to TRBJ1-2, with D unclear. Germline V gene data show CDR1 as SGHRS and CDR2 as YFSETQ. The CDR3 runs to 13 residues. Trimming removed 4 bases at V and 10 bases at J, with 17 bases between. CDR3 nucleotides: TGCGCCAGCAGCCTAACACGGCGGGAGGACTACACCTTC. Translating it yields CASSLTRREDYTF.

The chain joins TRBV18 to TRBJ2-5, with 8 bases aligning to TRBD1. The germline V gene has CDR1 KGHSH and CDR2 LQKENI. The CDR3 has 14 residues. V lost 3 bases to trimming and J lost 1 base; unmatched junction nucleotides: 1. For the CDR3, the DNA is TGTGCCAGCTCACCGACAGGGGTCCAAGAGACCCAGTACTTC. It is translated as CASSPTGVQETQYF.

The CDR3 coding sequence is TGTGCCAGCAGCTCATCAGGCGCTGGGAGGTACGAGCAGTACTTC. It yields the protein CASSSSGAGRYEQYF. The rearrangement uses TRBV11-3 and TRBJ2-7, with D possibly being TRBD2 (6 bases). Germline V gene sequence: CDR1 SGHNT, CDR2 YENEEA. V was clipped by 4 bases and J by 4 bases, with 17 bases between them. The CDR3 consists of 15 residues. Full variable domain (missing parts from reference TRBV11-3 and TRBJ2-7): EAGVVQSPRYKIIEKKQPVAFWCNPISGHNTLYWYLQNLGQGPELLIRYENEEAVDDSQLPKDRFSAERLKGVDSTLKIQPAELGDSAVYLCASSSSGAGRYEQYFGPGTRLTVT.

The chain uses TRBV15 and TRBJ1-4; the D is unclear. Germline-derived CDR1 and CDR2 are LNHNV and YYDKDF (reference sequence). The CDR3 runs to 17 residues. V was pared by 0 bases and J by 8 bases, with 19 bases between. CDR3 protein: CATSRDNGGSPGEKLFF. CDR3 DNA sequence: TGTGCCACCAGCAGAGATAATGGAGGGTCTCCTGGGGAAAAACTGTTTTTT.

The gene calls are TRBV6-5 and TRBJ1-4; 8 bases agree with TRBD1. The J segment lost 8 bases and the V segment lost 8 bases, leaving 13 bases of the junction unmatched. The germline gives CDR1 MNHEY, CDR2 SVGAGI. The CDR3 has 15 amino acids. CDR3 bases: TGTGCCAGCCGCCGGGGCAGGGGGCTAGGGGAAAAACTGTTTTTT. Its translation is CASRRGRGLGEKLFF.

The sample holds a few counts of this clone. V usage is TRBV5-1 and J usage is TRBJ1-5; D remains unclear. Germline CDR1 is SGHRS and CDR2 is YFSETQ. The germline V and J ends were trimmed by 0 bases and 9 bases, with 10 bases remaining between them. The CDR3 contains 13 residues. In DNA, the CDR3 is TGCGCCAGCAGCTTGGGGGTGGAAGGGCCCCAGCATTTT. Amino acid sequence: CASSLGVEGPQHF.

Here the CDR3 DNA reads TGTGCCAGTAGTCTGAGCCACATGAACACTGAAGCTTTCTTT. It codes for CASSLSHMNTEAFF. The chain couples TRBV19 to TRBJ1-1; no definite D call. CDR3 length: 14 residues. The ends were cut back, 5 bases at V and 0 bases at J, with 10 bases in the middle. Germline V gene sequence: CDR1 LNHDA, CDR2 SQIVND (reference sequence). Combining the CDR3 with reference TRBV19 and TRBJ1-1 gives the whole variable domain DGGITQSPKYLFRKEGQNVTLSCEQNLNHDAMYWYRQDPGQGLRLIYYSQIVNDFQKGDIAEGYSVSREKKESFPLTVTSAQKNPTAFYLCASSLSHMNTEAFFGQGTRLTVV.

CDR3 in DNA: TGTGCCAGCAGTTACGGTAGAGGGGTTCAGCCCCAGCATTTT. It specifies CASSYGRGVQPQHF. The chain is built from TRBV6-6 and TRBJ1-5, with D possibly matching TRBD1 (5 bases). The ends were cut back, 2 bases at V and 6 bases at J, with 11 bases in the middle. Germline assignment: CDR1 MNHNY and CDR2 SVGAGI (reference sequence). There are 14 residues in the CDR3.

In DNA, the CDR3 is TGTGCCAGCAGCGCCGGAAACACCATATATTTT. This translates into CASSAGNTIYF. This chain connects TRBV6-1 to TRBJ1-3; D not certain. The CDR3 consists of 11 residues. Trimming removed 6 bases at V and 4 bases at J, with 4 bases between. From germline, CDR1 is MNHNS and CDR2 SASEGT.

The CDR3 loop reads CASSQQGGTYEQYF. The CDR3 bases are TGTGCCAGCAGTCAACAGGGGGGAACCTACGAGCAGTACTTC. This rearrangement joins TRBV5-6 to TRBJ2-7, with TRBD1 matching over 8 bases. Per the germline V gene, CDR1 is SGHDT and CDR2 is YYEEEE. J was trimmed by 2 bases and V by 5 bases; bases with no gene match: 6. The CDR3 is 14 amino acids.

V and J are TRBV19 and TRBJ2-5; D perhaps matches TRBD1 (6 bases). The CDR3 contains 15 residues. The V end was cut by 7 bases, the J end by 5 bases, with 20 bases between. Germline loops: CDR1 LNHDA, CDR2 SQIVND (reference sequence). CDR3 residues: CASTPRQGSWETQYF. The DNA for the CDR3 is TGTGCCAGTACCCCCCGGCAGGGGAGTTGGGAGACCCAGTACTTC.